The sequence of this TCR beta chain was determined in a study of radiation and T cells in renal cell carcinoma. The time point was: blood 4 weeks post-SBRT, at nephrectomy. The sample's treatment: 15 Gy SBRT to primary tumor, nephrectomy 4 weeks later. Nephrectomy followed 15 Gy stereotactic body radiation by 4 weeks. The patient's renal cell carcinoma had clear cell pathology. With respect to this clone: Its antigen remains unidentified.

Findings of the study overall: Baseline intratumoral clonotype presence is unknown without pretreatment biopsies. From baseline, blood top tumor clonotypes peaked at 2 weeks post-radiation.

Data came from immunoSEQ multiplex PCR; TCRdb stores just in-frame clones and leaves some out. The table includes some 150,000 clones, less than 90% detected once. The TCR was taken from a woman aged 50 to 60 with renal cell carcinoma. This sample comprised blood, obtained from a patient whose treatment included radiotherapy and nephrectomy.

The DNA for the CDR3 is TGTGTTTCTAGGGGAATTGAAGCTTTCTTT. Encoded protein: CVSRGIEAFF. V usage is TRBV28 and J usage is TRBJ1-1; the D gene is possibly TRBD1 (5 bases). The CDR3 loop spans 10 amino acids. Looked up from germline, CDR1 is MDHEN and CDR2 is SYDVKM.